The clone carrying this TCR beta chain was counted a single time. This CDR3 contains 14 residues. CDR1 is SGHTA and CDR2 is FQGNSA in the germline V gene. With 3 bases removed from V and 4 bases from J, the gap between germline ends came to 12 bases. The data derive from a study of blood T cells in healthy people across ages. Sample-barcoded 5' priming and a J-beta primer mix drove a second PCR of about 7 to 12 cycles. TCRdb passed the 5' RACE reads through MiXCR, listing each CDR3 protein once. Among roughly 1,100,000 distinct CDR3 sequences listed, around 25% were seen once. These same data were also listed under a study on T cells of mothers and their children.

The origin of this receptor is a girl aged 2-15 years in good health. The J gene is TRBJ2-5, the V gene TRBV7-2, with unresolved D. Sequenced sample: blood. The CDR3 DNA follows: TGTGCCAGCAGCTTCACGACGGAGACAGAGACCCAGTACTTC. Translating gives CASSFTTETETQYF.